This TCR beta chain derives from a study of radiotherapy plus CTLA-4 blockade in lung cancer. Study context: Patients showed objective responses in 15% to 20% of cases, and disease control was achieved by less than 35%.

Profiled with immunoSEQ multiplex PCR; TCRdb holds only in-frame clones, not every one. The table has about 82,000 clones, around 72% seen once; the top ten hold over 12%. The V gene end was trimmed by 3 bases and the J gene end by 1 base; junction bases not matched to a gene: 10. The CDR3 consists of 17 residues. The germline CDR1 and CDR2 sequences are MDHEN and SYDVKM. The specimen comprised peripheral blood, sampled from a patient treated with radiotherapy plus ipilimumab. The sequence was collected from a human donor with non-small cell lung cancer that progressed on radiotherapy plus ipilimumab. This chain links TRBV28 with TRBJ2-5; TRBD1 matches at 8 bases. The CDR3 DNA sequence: TGTGCCAGCAGTTTCAACTTACAGGGGACAGGCCAAGAGACCCAGTACTTC. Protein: CASSFNLQGTGQETQYF. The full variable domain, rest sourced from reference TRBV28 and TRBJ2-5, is DVKVTQSSRYLVKRTGEKVFLECVQDMDHENMFWYRQDPGLGLRLIYFSYDVKMKEKGDIPEGYSVSREKKERFSLILESASTNQTSMYLCASSFNLQGTGQETQYFGPGTRLLVL.